The rows below give T cell receptor beta chains drawn from one sample of a study of blood T cell repertoires in COVID-19. Produced via immunoSEQ multiplex PCR; TCRdb's table is partial and in-frame only. The data show 45,000 to 50,000 clones, with 70% to 90% seen just once and roughly a third held by the top ten. The sample was peripheral blood. All receptors come from a woman older than 75 with COVID-19, enrolled during active disease. Both conserved end residues are part of each CDR3. A D gene is named only where the DNA matches it firmly. The size entry is marked missing in some rows and otherwise reads once, few, many or a size class.

j_gene | d_gene | v_gene | abundance | CDR3nt | CDR3aa
TRBJ2-7 | TRBD1 | TRBV10-3 | - | TGTGCCACCAGGGGGCCTAGCGTGGTAGCTTACGAGCAGTACTTC | CATRGPSVVAYEQYF
TRBJ1-1 | - | TRBV21-1 | once | TGTGCCAGCAGCACCCGGGTGAACACTGAAGCTTTCTTT | CASSTRVNTEAFF
TRBJ2-1 | TRBD1 | TRBV4-2 | - | TGTGCCAGCAAATACAGGGGGTCCTACAATGAGCAGTTCTTC | CASKYRGSYNEQFF
TRBJ2-3 | - | TRBV7-7 | - | TGTGCCAGCAGCTTAGGCGGGGGCCGTACAGATACGCAGTATTTT | CASSLGGGRTDTQYF
TRBJ2-1 | TRBD2 | TRBV6-2/TRBV6-3 | - | TGTGCCAGCAGTTACTCGGGGACTAGCCCTGAGCAGTTCTTC | CASSYSGTSPEQFF
TRBJ2-4 | - | TRBV28 | - | TGTGCCAGCAGTCTCTCCCCTACAGGGCCCAAAAACATTCAGTACTTC | CASSLSPTGPKNIQYF
TRBJ2-5 | TRBD1 | TRBV28 | - | TGTGCCAGCTTCACGAGACAGGGTCAAGAGACCCAGTACTTC | CASFTRQGQETQYF
TRBJ2-3 | - | TRBV7-2 | - | TGTGCCAGCAGCTTAGGGGGGCAGGGCACAGATACGCAGTATTTT | CASSLGGQGTDTQYF
TRBJ2-1 | - | TRBV9 | - | TGTGCCAGCAGCCCCCTCGAGGGTCTGCGGGCGAGAGAATACAATGAGCAGTTCTTC | CASSPLEGLRAREYNEQFF
TRBJ1-3 | TRBD1 | TRBV29-1 | - | TGCAGCGTTCCAGGGGGTGCTGGAAACACCATATATTTT | CSVPGGAGNTIYF
TRBJ1-6 | TRBD1 | TRBV27 | - | TGTGCCAGCAGTTTATCCGGGACAGGGTATAGTTCACCCCTCCACTTT | CASSLSGTGYSSPLHF
TRBJ1-5 | - | TRBV5-4 | - | TGTGCCAGCAGCTTTTTCTCGAACAGAAGCAATCAGCCCCAGCATTTT | CASSFFSNRSNQPQHF
TRBJ1-5 | - | TRBV2 | - | TGTGCCAGCAGTGAAGGGGGGCCGAATCAGCCCCAGCATTTT | CASSEGGPNQPQHF
TRBJ1-5 | TRBD1 | TRBV27 | few | TGTGCCAGCAGTGCGAGACAGGGATGGAATCAGCCCCAGCATTTT | CASSARQGWNQPQHF
TRBJ2-5 | TRBD2 | TRBV7-2 | - | TGTGCCAGCAGGGGAATCAGGTCTGCGGGAGGGCGGGAGACCCAGTACTTC | CASRGIRSAGGRETQYF
TRBJ1-4 | - | TRBV18 | - | TGTGCCAGCTCACCCGACCGGGGAGCAACTAATGAAAAACTGTTTTTT | CASSPDRGATNEKLFF
TRBJ1-2 | - | TRBV6-6 | few | TGTGCCAGCAGTTACGGGGCGCAGAACTATGGCTACACCTTC | CASSYGAQNYGYTF
TRBJ2-5 | - | TRBV5-1 | - | TGCGCCAGCAGCTTGGGGGCGGGACAGCAAGAGACCCAGTACTTC | CASSLGAGQQETQYF
TRBJ2-2 | TRBD2 | TRBV10-2 | - | TGCGCCAGCATCGGGGGTAGCGGGGGGGCCGGGGAGCTGTTTTTT | CASIGGSGGAGELFF
TRBJ2-6 | TRBD1 | TRBV12-5 | - | TGTGCTAGTGGCACGGGGGAGACAGGGGGTGTATATGGGGCCAACGTCCTGACTTTC | CASGTGETGGVYGANVLTF
TRBJ2-2 | - | TRBV11-3 | - | TGTGCCAGCAGCAAAAGGAAGCAGGGGAATACCGGGGAGCTGTTTTTT | CASSKRKQGNTGELFF